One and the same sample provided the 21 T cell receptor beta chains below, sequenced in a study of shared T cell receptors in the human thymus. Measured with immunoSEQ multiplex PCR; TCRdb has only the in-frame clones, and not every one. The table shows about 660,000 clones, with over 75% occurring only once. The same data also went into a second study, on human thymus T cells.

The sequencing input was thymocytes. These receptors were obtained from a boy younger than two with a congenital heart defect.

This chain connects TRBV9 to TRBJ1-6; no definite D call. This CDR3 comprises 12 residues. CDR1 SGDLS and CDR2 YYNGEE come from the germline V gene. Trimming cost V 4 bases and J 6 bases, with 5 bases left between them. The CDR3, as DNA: TGTGCCAGCAGCACCAGTAATTCACCCCTCCACTTT. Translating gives CASSTSNSPLHF.

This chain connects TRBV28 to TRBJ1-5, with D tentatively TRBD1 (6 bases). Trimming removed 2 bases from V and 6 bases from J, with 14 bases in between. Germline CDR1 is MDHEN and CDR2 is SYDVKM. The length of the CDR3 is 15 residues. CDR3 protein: CASSLHRGASQPQHF. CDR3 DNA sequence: TGTGCCAGCAGTTTACACCGGGGGGCTAGTCAGCCCCAGCATTTT.

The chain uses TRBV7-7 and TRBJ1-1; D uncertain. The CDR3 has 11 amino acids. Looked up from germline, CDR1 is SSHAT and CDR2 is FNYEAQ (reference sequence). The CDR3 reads CARDGGTEAFF. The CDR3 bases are TGTGCTCGGGATGGAGGCACTGAAGCTTTCTTT.

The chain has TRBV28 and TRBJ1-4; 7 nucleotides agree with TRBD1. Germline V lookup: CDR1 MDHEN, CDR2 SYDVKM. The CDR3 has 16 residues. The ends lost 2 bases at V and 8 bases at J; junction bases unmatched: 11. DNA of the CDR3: TGTGCCAGCAGTTTAACCCACCGGGACAGATACGAAAAACTGTTTTTT. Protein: CASSLTHRDRYEKLFF.

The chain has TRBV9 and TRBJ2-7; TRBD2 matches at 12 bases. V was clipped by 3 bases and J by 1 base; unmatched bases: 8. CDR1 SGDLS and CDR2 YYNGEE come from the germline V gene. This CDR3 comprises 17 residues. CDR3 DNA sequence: TGTGCCAGCAGCGCCACAGCTACTAGCGGGGGGTCCTACGAGCAGTACTTC. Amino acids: CASSATATSGGSYEQYF.

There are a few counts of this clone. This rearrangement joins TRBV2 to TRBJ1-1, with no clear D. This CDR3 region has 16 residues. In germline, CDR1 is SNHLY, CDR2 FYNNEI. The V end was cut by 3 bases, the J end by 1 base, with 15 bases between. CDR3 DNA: TGTGCCAGCAGTGATTTCGCGTTGGCAGGGAACACTGAAGCTTTCTTT. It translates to CASSDFALAGNTEAFF.

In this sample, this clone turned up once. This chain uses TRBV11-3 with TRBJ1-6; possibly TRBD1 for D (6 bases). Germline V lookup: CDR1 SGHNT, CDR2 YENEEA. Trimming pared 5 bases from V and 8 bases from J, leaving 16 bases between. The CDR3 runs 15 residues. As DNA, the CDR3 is TGTGCCAGCAGCCAGCAGGGTAAGGGGGATTCACCCCTCCACTTT. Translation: CASSQQGKGDSPLHF. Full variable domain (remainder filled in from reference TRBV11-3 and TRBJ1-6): EAGVVQSPRYKIIEKKQPVAFWCNPISGHNTLYWYLQNLGQGPELLIRYENEEAVDDSQLPKDRFSAERLKGVDSTLKIQPAELGDSAVYLCASSQQGKGDSPLHFGNGTRLTVT.

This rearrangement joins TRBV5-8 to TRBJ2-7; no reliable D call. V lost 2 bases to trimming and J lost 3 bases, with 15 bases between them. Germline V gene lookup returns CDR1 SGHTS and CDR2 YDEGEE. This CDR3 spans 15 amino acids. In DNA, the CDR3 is TGTGCCAGCAGCTTTGTTTTACCCCTAAGCTACGAGCAGTACTTC. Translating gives CASSFVLPLSYEQYF.

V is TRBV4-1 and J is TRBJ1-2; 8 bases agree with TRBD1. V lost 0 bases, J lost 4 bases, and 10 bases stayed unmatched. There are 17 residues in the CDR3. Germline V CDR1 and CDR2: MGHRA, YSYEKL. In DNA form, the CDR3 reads TGCGCCAGCAGCCAAGATCGGGGGACAGGAGAACTCTATGGCTACACCTTC. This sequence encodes CASSQDRGTGELYGYTF.

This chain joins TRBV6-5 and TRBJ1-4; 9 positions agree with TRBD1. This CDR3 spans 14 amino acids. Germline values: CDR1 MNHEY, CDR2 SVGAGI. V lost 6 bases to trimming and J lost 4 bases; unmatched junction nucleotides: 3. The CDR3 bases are TGTGCCAGCAGGGACAGGGGCCATAATGAAAAACTGTTTTTT. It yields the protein CASRDRGHNEKLFF.

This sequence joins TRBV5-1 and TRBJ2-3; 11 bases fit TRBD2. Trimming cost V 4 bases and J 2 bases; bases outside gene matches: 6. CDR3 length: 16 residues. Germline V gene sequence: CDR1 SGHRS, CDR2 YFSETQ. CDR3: CASSLGLAGATDTQYF. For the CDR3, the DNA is TGCGCCAGCAGCCTCGGACTAGCGGGCGCCACAGATACGCAGTATTTT.

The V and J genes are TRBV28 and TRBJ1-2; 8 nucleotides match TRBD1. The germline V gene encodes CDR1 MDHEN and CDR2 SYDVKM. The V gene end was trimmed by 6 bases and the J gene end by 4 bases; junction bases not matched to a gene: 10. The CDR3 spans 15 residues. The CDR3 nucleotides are TGTGCCAGCAGATTGCACACCGGGACAGGCTATGGCTACACCTTC. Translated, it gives CASRLHTGTGYGYTF.

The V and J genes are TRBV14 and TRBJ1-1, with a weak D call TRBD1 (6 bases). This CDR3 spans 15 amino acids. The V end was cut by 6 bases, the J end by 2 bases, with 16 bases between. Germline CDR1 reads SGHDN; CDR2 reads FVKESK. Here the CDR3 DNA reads TGTGCCAGCAGTAACTCACAGGGCCCCAACACTGAAGCTTTCTTT. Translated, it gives CASSNSQGPNTEAFF.

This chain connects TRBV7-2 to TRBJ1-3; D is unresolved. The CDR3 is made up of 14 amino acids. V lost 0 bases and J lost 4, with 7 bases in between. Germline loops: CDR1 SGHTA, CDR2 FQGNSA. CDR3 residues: CASSLAQRGNTIYF. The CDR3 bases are TGTGCCAGCAGCTTAGCGCAGCGGGGAAACACCATATATTTT.

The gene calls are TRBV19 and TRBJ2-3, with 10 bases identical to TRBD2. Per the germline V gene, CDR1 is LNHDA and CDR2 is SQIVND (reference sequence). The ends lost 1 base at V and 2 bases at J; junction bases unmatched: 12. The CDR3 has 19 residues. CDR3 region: CASSIGLAGESPLTDTQYF. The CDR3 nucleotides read TGTGCCAGTAGTATAGGTCTAGCGGGAGAGTCACCCCTCACAGATACGCAGTATTTT.

The CDR3 DNA is TGTGCCAGCAGTGAAGGCCCTAGTTCCCACGAGCAGTACTTC. It is translated as CASSEGPSSHEQYF. J is TRBJ2-7 and V is TRBV6-1, with D unclear. This CDR3 has 14 residues. Germline V lookup: CDR1 MNHNS, CDR2 SASEGT. V was cut by 1 base and J by 5 bases, with 12 bases left in between.

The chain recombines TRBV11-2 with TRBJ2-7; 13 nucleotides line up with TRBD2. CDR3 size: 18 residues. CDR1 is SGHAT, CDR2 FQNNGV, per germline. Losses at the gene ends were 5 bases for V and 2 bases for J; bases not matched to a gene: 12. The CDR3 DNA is TGTGCCAGCAGCCTCCCCACACCGGGACTAGCGGGACCCTACGAGCAGTACTTC. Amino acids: CASSLPTPGLAGPYEQYF.

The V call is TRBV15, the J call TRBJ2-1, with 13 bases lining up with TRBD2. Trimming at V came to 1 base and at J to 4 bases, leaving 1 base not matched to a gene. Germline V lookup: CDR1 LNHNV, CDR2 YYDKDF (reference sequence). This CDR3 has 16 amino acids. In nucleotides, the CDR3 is TGTGCCACCAGCAGAGGGACTAGCGGGAGTTACAATGAGCAGTTCTTC. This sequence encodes CATSRGTSGSYNEQFF.

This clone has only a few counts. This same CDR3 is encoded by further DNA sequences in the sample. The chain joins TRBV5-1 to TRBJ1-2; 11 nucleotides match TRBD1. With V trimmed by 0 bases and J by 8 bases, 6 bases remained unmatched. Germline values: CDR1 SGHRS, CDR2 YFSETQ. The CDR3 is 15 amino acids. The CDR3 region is CASSLGGTGGDGYTF. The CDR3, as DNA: TGCGCCAGCAGCTTGGGAGGGACAGGGGGGGACGGCTACACCTTC. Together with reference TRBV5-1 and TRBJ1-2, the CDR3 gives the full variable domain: KAGVTQTPRYLIKTRGQQVTLSCSPISGHRSVSWYQQTPGQGLQFLFEYFSETQRNKGNFPGRFSGRQFSNSRSEMNVSTLELGDSALYLCASSLGGTGGDGYTFGSGTRLTVV.

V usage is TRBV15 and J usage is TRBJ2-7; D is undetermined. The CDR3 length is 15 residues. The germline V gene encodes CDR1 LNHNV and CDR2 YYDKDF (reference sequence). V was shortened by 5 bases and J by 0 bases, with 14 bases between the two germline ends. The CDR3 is CATSGVGFRSYEQYF. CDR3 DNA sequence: TGTGCCACCAGCGGTGTCGGTTTTCGCTCCTACGAGCAGTACTTC.

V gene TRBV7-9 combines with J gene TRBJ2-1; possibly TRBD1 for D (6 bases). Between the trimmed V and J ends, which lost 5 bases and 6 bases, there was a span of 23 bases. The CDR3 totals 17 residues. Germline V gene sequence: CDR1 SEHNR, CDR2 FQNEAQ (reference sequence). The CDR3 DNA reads TGTGCCAGCAGCCCATCCGTGACAGGCACACGTCGCAATGAGCAGTTCTTC. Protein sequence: CASSPSVTGTRRNEQFF.